Given below is one T cell receptor (beta chain) in context. This record belongs to a study of control samples from healthy donors and cancer patients. The repertoire was sequenced with immunoSEQ multiplex PCR; TCRdb's copy has only in-frame clones and lacks some. The data contain approximately 150,000 clones, roughly 88% of them singletons. The V gene lost 5 bases and the J gene lost 0 bases, with 14 bases spanning the gap. Germline V gene lookup returns CDR1 GTSNPN and CDR2 SVGIG (reference sequence). CDR3 length equals 14 residues. The chain joins TRBV30 to TRBJ2-7; D might be TRBD1 (7 bases). The source is a man younger than 35 in good health. The sample was blood. The CDR3, as DNA: TGTGCCTGGGGGCAGGGGGGAAGCTCCTACGAGCAGTACTTC. As protein: CAWGQGGSSYEQYF.